What follows is one T cell receptor beta chain and its context. Germline V lookup: CDR1 SGHNT, CDR2 YENEEA. The CDR3 covers 12 residues. V lost 5 bases and J 7 bases, leaving 9 bases between the germline ends. Some clones are missing from TCRdb's copy, which holds only in-frame ones; the method was immunoSEQ multiplex PCR. The table has approximately 90,000 clones, around 94% seen once. These data originate in a study of T cell changes during pregnancy in multiple sclerosis. The TCR sequence derives from a female donor with multiple sclerosis, enrolled in a pregnancy study. The sequencing used peripheral blood, collected in the third trimester of pregnancy. The chain recombines TRBV11-3 with TRBJ2-1; D perhaps matches TRBD2 (7 bases). CDR3 nucleotide sequence: TGTGCCAGCAGCAAGGGGGGGAATGAGCAGTTCTTC. Residues: CASSKGGNEQFF. Using reference TRBV11-3 and TRBJ2-1 for the parts outside the CDR3, the full variable domain is EAGVVQSPRYKIIEKKQPVAFWCNPISGHNTLYWYLQNLGQGPELLIRYENEEAVDDSQLPKDRFSAERLKGVDSTLKIQPAELGDSAVYLCASSKGGNEQFFGPGTRLTVL.